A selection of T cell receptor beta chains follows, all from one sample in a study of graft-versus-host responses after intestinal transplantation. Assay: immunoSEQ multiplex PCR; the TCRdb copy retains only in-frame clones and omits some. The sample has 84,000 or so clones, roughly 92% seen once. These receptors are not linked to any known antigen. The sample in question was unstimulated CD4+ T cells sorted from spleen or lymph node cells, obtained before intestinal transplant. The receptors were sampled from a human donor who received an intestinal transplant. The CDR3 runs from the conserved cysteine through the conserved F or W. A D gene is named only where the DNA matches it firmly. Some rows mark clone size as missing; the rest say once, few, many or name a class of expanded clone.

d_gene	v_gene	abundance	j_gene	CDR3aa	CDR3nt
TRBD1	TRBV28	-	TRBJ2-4	CASSSGQQPKNIQYF	TGTGCCAGCAGTTCGGGACAGCAACCCAAAAACATTCAGTACTTC
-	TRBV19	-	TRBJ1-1	CASSSSSSMNTEAFF	TGTGCCAGTAGTAGTAGCTCCAGCATGAACACTGAAGCTTTCTTT
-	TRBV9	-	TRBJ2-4	CASSVGGAGAKNIQYF	TGTGCCAGCAGCGTAGGGGGAGCTGGGGCCAAAAACATTCAGTACTTC
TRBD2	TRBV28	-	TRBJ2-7	CASSSQGTSGRLYGYEQYF	TGTGCCAGCAGTTCACAGGGGACTAGCGGGAGGCTTTACGGCTACGAGCAGTACTTC
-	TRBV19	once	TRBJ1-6	CASSSGQNNSPLHF	TGTGCCAGTAGTTCAGGACAGAATAATTCACCCCTCCACTTT
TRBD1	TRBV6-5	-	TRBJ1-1	CASSSRTGRTTEAFF	TGTGCCAGCAGTTCGCGGACAGGGAGGACCACTGAAGCTTTCTTT
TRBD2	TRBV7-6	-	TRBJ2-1	CASSLGLAGYNEQFF	TGTGCCAGCAGCTTAGGCCTAGCGGGTTACAATGAGCAGTTCTTC
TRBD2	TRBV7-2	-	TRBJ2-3	CASGSARGGSRADTQYF	TGTGCCAGCGGATCCGCGAGGGGCGGGAGTCGGGCAGATACGCAGTATTTT
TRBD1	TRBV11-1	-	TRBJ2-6	CASSLVGTVSSGANVLTF	TGTGCCAGCAGCTTAGTAGGGACAGTGAGCTCTGGGGCCAACGTCCTGACTTTC
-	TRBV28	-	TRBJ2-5	CASSPGVTRRETQYF	TGTGCCAGCAGTCCCGGCGTAACCCGGCGGGAGACCCAGTACTTC
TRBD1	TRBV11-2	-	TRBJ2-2	CASSFDRDAGELFF	TGTGCCAGCAGCTTCGACAGGGATGCCGGGGAGCTGTTTTTT
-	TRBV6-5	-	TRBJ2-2	CASSRTGELFF	TGTGCCAGCAGTAGAACCGGGGAGCTGTTTTTT
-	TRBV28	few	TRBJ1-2	CASRGELDGYTF	TGTGCCAGCAGAGGGGAGTTGGACGGCTACACCTTC
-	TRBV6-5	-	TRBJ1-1	CASSTGGLMNTEAFF	TGTGCCAGCAGCACGGGAGGACTCATGAACACTGAAGCTTTCTTT
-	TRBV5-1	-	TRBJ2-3	CASSPTTDTQYF	TGCGCCAGCAGCCCCACCACAGATACGCAGTATTTT
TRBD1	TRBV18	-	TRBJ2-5	CASSPGQLGETQYF	TGTGCCAGCTCCCCGGGACAGTTGGGAGAGACCCAGTACTTC
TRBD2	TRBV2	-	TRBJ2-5	CASGLAGIQETQYF	TGTGCCAGCGGGCTAGCGGGAATCCAAGAGACCCAGTACTTC
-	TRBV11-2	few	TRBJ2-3	CASSLSDTQYF	TGTGCCAGCAGCTTATCGGATACGCAGTATTTT
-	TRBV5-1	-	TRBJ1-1	CASSLPSQGTEAFF	TGCGCCAGCAGCTTGCCCTCCCAGGGAACTGAAGCTTTCTTT
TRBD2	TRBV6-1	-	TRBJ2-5	CASRSGSQETQYF	TGTGCCAGCAGAAGCGGGAGCCAAGAGACCCAGTACTTC
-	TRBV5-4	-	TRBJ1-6	CASSLERINSPLHF	TGTGCCAGCAGCTTGGAGCGGATTAATTCACCCCTCCACTTT
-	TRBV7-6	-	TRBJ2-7	CASSGDGEQYF	TGTGCCAGCAGCGGGGACGGCGAGCAGTACTTC
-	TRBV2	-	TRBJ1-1	CASRGGLNTEAFF	TGTGCCAGCAGGGGCGGGTTAAACACTGAAGCTTTCTTT
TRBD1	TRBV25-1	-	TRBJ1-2	CASSRQGYGYTF	TGTGCCAGCAGCCGACAGGGCTATGGCTACACCTTC
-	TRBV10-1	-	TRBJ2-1	CASSESPGVSYNEQFF	TGCGCCAGCAGTGAGTCCCCAGGGGTTTCCTACAATGAGCAGTTCTTC
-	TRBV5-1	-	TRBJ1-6	CASSFGGVSSPLHF	TGCGCCAGCAGCTTTGGGGGAGTGTCTTCACCCCTCCACTTT
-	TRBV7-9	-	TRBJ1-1	CASSLANRATEAFF	TGTGCCAGCAGCTTAGCGAACAGGGCCACTGAAGCTTTCTTT
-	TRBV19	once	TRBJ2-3	CASSGGWGTDTQYF	TGTGCCAGTTCTGGGGGATGGGGCACAGATACGCAGTATTTT
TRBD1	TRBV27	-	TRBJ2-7	CASSLRTGTYEQYF	TGTGCCAGCAGTTTGCGGACAGGGACCTACGAGCAGTACTTC
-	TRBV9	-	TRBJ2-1	CASSVETGEQFF	TGTGCCAGCAGCGTAGAAACCGGTGAGCAGTTCTTC
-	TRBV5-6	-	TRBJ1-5	CASSLTPGQPQHF	TGTGCCAGCAGCTTGACGCCGGGTCAGCCCCAGCATTTT
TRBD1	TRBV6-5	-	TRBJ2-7	CASSYVTGGHEQYF	TGTGCCAGCAGTTACGTGACAGGGGGCCACGAGCAGTACTTC
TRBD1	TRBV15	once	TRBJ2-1	CATGQGNYNEQFF	TGTGCCACGGGACAGGGCAACTACAATGAGCAGTTCTTC
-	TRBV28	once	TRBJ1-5	CASSWSNQPQHF	TGTGCCAGCAGTTGGAGCAATCAGCCCCAGCATTTT
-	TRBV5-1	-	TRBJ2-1	CASSSDGPSSYNEQFF	TGCGCCAGCAGCTCGGACGGGCCCAGCTCCTACAATGAGCAGTTCTTC
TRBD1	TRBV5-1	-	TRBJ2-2	CASSSVRTGDTGELFF	TGCGCCAGCAGCTCGGTCCGGACAGGCGATACCGGGGAGCTGTTTTTT
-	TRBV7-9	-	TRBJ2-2	CASSLAAGNTGELFF	TGTGCCAGCAGCTTAGCGGCGGGTAACACCGGGGAGCTGTTTTTT
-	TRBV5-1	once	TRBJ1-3	CASSLAGEGNTIYF	TGCGCCAGCAGCTTGGCAGGGGAGGGAAACACCATATATTTT
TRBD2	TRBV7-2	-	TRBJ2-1	CASSLAASGRANEQFF	TGTGCCAGCAGCTTAGCCGCAAGCGGGAGGGCGAATGAGCAGTTCTTC
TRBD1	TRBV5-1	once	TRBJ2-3	CASSLGGTGATDTQYF	TGCGCCAGCAGCTTGGGAGGGACAGGGGCCACAGATACGCAGTATTTT
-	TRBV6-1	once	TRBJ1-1	CASSANRAGGTEAFF	TGTGCCAGCAGTGCGAACAGGGCGGGTGGGACTGAAGCTTTCTTT
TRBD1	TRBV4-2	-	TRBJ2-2	CASSQDMGTGSTGELFF	TGTGCCAGCAGCCAGGATATGGGGACAGGGTCCACCGGGGAGCTGTTTTTT
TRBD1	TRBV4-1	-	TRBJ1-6	CASSQERDSANSPLHF	TGCGCCAGCAGCCAAGAAAGGGACAGCGCAAATTCACCCCTCCACTTT
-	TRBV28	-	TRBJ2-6	CASSYRDPGANVLTF	TGTGCCAGCAGTTACAGGGATCCTGGGGCCAACGTCCTGACTTTC
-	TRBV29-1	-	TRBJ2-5	CSVEDPVRLGETQYF	TGCAGCGTTGAAGATCCTGTTAGGCTGGGTGAGACCCAGTACTTC
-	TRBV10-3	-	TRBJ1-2	CAISPQFRYGYTF	TGTGCCATCAGTCCCCAATTTCGCTATGGCTACACCTTC
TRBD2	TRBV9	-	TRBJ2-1	CASSVAGSEAGDQFF	TGTGCCAGCAGCGTAGCGGGGTCGGAGGCGGGGGACCAGTTCTTC
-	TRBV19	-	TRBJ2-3	CASSIDDTQYF	TGTGCCAGTAGTATCGACGATACGCAGTATTTT
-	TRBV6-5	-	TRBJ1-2	CASSYSIRGGYTF	TGTGCCAGCAGTTACTCGATACGGGGAGGCTACACCTTC
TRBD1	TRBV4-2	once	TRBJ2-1	CASSQDRGQGHNEQFF	TGTGCCAGCAGCCAAGATCGGGGACAGGGACACAATGAGCAGTTCTTC
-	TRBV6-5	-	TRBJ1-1	CASSYSGGNTEAFF	TGTGCCAGCAGTTACTCGGGAGGGAACACTGAAGCTTTCTTT
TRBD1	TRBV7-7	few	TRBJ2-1	CASSLGQGYNEQFF	TGTGCCAGCAGCTTGGGACAGGGCTACAATGAGCAGTTCTTC
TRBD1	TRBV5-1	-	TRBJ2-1	CASSIGTGRDNEQFF	TGCGCCAGCAGCATCGGGACAGGGCGAGACAATGAGCAGTTCTTC
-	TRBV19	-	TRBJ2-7	CASSIETGGLSYEQYF	TGTGCCAGTAGTATAGAGACAGGTGGCCTTTCCTACGAGCAGTACTTC
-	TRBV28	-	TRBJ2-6	CASSSPRDTGANVLTF	TGTGCCAGCAGTTCCCCCCGGGACACTGGGGCCAACGTCCTGACTTTC
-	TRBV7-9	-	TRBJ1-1	CASSLEGGNTEAFF	TGTGCCAGCAGCTTAGAAGGAGGGAACACTGAAGCTTTCTTT
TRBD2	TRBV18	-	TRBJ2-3	CASSPRTSGRADTQYF	TGTGCCAGCTCACCCCGGACTAGCGGGAGGGCAGATACGCAGTATTTT